The text below deals with one T cell receptor (beta chain). Its antigen remains unidentified. 5'RACE template switching added a universal primer site and UMIs to TCR cDNA. In TCRdb, the 5' RACE reads were re-called with MiXCR into one record per CDR3 protein. The sample includes fewer than 450,000 distinct CDR3 sequences, roughly 10% of them seen just once. This entry comes from a study of T cells after yellow fever vaccination. The wider study: Low-cell-number fractions were prepared with SMART-Seq v4 Ultra Low Input.

General study points: The secondary response showed a weaker magnitude and a faster peak, day 5 versus 15.

The sequence came from a man younger than 35 who received the YFV17D yellow fever vaccine. Sequenced material: PBMCs, taken on the day of the first yellow fever vaccination.

DNA for the CDR3: TGTGCCAGCAGTTCCAGCGGGGGTGGAGGCACCATATATTTT. Amino acid sequence: CASSSSGGGGTIYF. The genes are TRBV12-3 or TRBV12-4 and TRBJ1-3; D is perhaps TRBD1 (5 bases). V lost 4 bases, J lost 9 bases, and 16 bases lay in between. The CDR3 sequence is 14 residues long.